This T cell receptor beta chain appears in the sequencing data of a study of blood T cell repertoires in COVID-19 (TCRdb year 2020). Background on the whole study: Samples covering the acute and convalescent phases of COVID-19 were provided by collaborators in the United States, Italy and Spain. Where available, HLA class I and class II types were obtained from metadata supplied by the sample provider rather than from assay-based typing. The dataset comprised deeply sampled blood TCRbeta repertoires from subjects exposed to, actively infected with, or recovered from COVID-19. The repertoires were made available in a free public database intended to serve as a resource for research on the immune response to SARS-CoV-2. The sample metadata nearly always contained a de-identified subject ID, COVID-19 status, age in years and sex. Samples came from the ongoing ImmuneRACE study (first 160 participants) plus 1,254 subjects from 6 global collaborators. The prospective study material was composed of cDNA or gDNA derived from T cells, B-cell-depleted T cells, or PBMCs. Study-level results and caveats: How much clinical and demographic metadata was included differed by source and by participant, and the metadata was provided uncurated.

Measured from the cysteine to the phenylalanine, the CDR3 is 16 residues long. Only CDR3 DNA remains: 48 bases, in frame from the first base. CDR1 and CDR2 (SGHTA, FQGNSA) derive from the germline V gene. At the junction V is shortened by 5 bases and J by 1 base; bases outside the gene matches: 9. As regards this clone: The clone's antigen remains unknown. Base qualities are not recorded, but no much larger clone differs from it by a single base.

Collaborating institutions collected whole blood in K2EDTA tubes following their own protocols. For TCRbeta analysis, collaborators shipped samples as frozen whole blood, isolated PBMCs, or DNA extracted from either of those sample types. The immunoSEQ Assay, a bias-controlled multiplex PCR, was used to amplify TCRbeta CDR3 regions from genomic DNA. As for how the authors treated the data: Within the assay, amplification of reference gene primers was used to estimate how many nucleated cells each sample contained. To quantify the absolute abundance of each unique TCRbeta CDR3 rearrangement, sequence reads were collapsed and filtered. For each sample, productive Simpson clonality was calculated as the square root of Simpson's diversity index over productive rearrangements. Held by TCRdb, this immuneACCESS table contains in-frame sequences only and omits some clones. Under half of the omission traces to an unresolved V gene where checked; the cause of the rest is unknown. V and J calls and clone size are those listed in that table; D and trimming were worked out from the DNA. This sample gives a few hundred thousand clones in total; roughly 90% of them show up just once. Of the sample, nearly 2% falls within the top ten clones.

Material: peripheral blood. The sequence joins TRBV7-2 to TRBJ2-5; a stretch of 8 junction bases matches TRBD2. This TCR was sampled from a man aged 25-40 years with active or convalescent COVID-19. The sequence in DNA is TGTGCCAGCAGCCACACTCGGGGGGGCCCCCAAGAGACCCAGTACTTC. Its protein is CASSHTRGGPQETQYF.